These T cell receptor beta chains were read from a single sample in a study of CD8+ T cells in alopecia areata. Sequencing used immunoSEQ multiplex PCR; TCRdb keeps in-frame clones, though not all of them. The sample records just under 65,000 clones, roughly 46% being singletons. The sequencing here drew on CD8+ T cells sorted from blood, taken around week 36, from a patient treated with tofacitinib. The receptors here all came from a human donor with alopecia areata. The CDR3 runs from the conserved cysteine through the conserved F or W. Each record gives: V gene, clone size, D gene, J gene, CDR3 protein, CDR3 DNA. A D gene is named only where the DNA matches it firmly. Part of the rows lack a size; the others show once, few, many or a class for expanded clones.

>TRBV5-6|few|NA|TRBJ2-6
CASGYGGGANVLTF
TGTGCCAGCGGTTACGGTGGCGGGGCCAACGTCCTGACTTTC
>TRBV4-1|NA|NA|TRBJ2-7
CASSQDVISGDEQYF
TGCGCCAGCAGCCAAGATGTAATAAGCGGCGACGAGCAGTACTTC
>TRBV4-1|few|NA|TRBJ2-7
CASSQDHGYEQYF
TGCGCCAGCAGCCAAGACCACGGCTACGAGCAGTACTTC
>TRBV29-1|NA|NA|TRBJ2-7
CSVELASTYEQYF
TGCAGCGTTGAACTGGCGAGCACCTACGAGCAGTACTTC
>TRBV2|NA|NA|TRBJ2-4
CASSGPRNGQPENIQYF
TGTGCCAGCAGCGGACCACGCAACGGACAACCCGAAAACATTCAGTACTTC
>TRBV30|once|TRBD1|TRBJ2-3
CAWGGTASTDTQYF
TGTGCCTGGGGTGGGACAGCTAGCACAGATACGCAGTATTTT
>TRBV6-5|NA|TRBD2|TRBJ2-1
CASSTGLAVYEQFF
TGTGCCAGCAGTACGGGACTAGCGGTATATGAGCAGTTCTTC
>TRBV29-1|few|NA|TRBJ2-7
CSVQSAGHSYEQYF
TGCAGCGTCCAATCAGCGGGACACTCCTACGAGCAGTACTTC
>TRBV29-1|NA|NA|TRBJ2-7
CSVMTGSSYEQYF
TGCAGCGTTATGACAGGAAGCTCCTACGAGCAGTACTTC
>TRBV5-1|few|NA|TRBJ2-3
CASSLEVASRTDTQYF
TGCGCCAGCAGCTTGGAGGTAGCGAGTAGGACAGATACGCAGTATTTT
>TRBV9|once|NA|TRBJ2-2
CASSVLRSGELFF
TGTGCCAGCAGCGTACTTAGATCCGGGGAGCTGTTTTTT
>TRBV30|NA|NA|TRBJ2-2
CAWRPGAGELFF
TGTGCCTGGAGACCTGGGGCCGGGGAGCTGTTTTTT
>TRBV9|NA|NA|TRBJ2-7
CASSPNRGGEQYF
TGTGCCAGCAGCCCTAATAGGGGCGGCGAGCAGTACTTC
>TRBV11-2|NA|NA|TRBJ2-7
CASSLVIPQGDIEQYF
TGTGCCAGCAGCTTAGTCATCCCACAGGGTGACATCGAGCAGTACTTC
>TRBV30|few|NA|TRBJ2-2
CACDGNTGELFF
TGTGCCTGTGACGGGAACACCGGGGAGCTGTTTTTT
>TRBV7-2|NA|NA|TRBJ2-7
CASSLDRVVEQYF
TGTGCCAGCAGCTTGGACCGGGTGGTAGAGCAGTACTTC
>TRBV5-1|NA|TRBD2|TRBJ2-1
CASSWNLAGEYNEQFF
TGCGCCAGCAGCTGGAATCTAGCGGGAGAGTACAATGAGCAGTTCTTC
>TRBV7-9|NA|NA|TRBJ2-5
CASSLAPPLETQYF
TGTGCCAGCAGCTTAGCTCCGCCTTTGGAGACCCAGTACTTC
>TRBV6-4|NA|NA|TRBJ2-2
CASESGITGELFF
TGTGCCAGCGAATCGGGGATCACCGGGGAGCTGTTTTTT
>TRBV5-4|NA|NA|TRBJ2-7
CASSDGSYEQYF
TGTGCCAGCAGTGACGGGAGCTACGAGCAGTACTTC
>TRBV7-3|NA|NA|TRBJ2-3
CASSPDSTDTQYF
TGTGCCAGCAGCCCGGACAGCACAGATACGCAGTATTTT
>TRBV15|NA|NA|TRBJ1-2
CATSTGFSNYGYTF
TGTGCCACCAGCACAGGGTTCTCTAACTATGGCTACACCTTC
>TRBV9|few|NA|TRBJ1-1
CASSGLPTVSLNTEAFF
TGTGCCAGCAGCGGCCTACCGACAGTAAGCCTGAACACTGAAGCTTTCTTT
>TRBV6-5|few|NA|TRBJ1-4
CASSLTESEKLFF
TGTGCCAGCAGTTTGACAGAATCAGAAAAACTGTTTTTT
>TRBV30|NA|TRBD2|TRBJ2-1
CAWSTGTSVYNEQFF
TGTGCCTGGAGTACAGGGACTAGCGTTTACAATGAGCAGTTCTTC
>TRBV27|NA|NA|TRBJ1-3
CAVHGGNTIYF
TGTGCCGTCCATGGGGGGAACACCATATATTTT
>TRBV19|large|NA|TRBJ2-1
CASSIFGEDNEQFF
TGTGCCAGTAGTATATTCGGTGAGGACAATGAGCAGTTCTTC
>TRBV7-9|few|TRBD2|TRBJ2-7
CASSTSGRWYEQYF
TGTGCCAGCAGTACTAGCGGGCGTTGGTACGAGCAGTACTTC